The rows below give T cell receptor beta chains drawn from one sample of a study of CD8+ T cells in alopecia areata. The assay was immunoSEQ multiplex PCR, and TCRdb's table has in-frame clones only and misses some. The sample has 130,000 to 150,000 clones, more than 45% seen once. Sequencing was carried out using CD4+ T cells sorted from blood. The receptors here all came from a human donor with alopecia areata. CDR3s include the opening cysteine and the closing phenylalanine or tryptophan. Each record gives: CDR3 protein, CDR3 DNA, D gene, clone size, J gene, V gene. D genes are given only for firm matches. Expanded clones get a size class; other rows say once, few or many, or leave the size out.

CASSLGGLSTDTQYF	TGTGCCAGCAGCTTAGGGGGGCTCAGCACAGATACGCAGTATTTT	NA	NA	TRBJ2-3	TRBV7-3
CASSLASAFGNEQFF	TGCGCCAGCAGCTTGGCTAGCGCCTTCGGCAATGAGCAGTTCTTC	NA	NA	TRBJ2-1	TRBV5-1
CASRAGQGLSNQPQHF	TGTGCCAGCAGAGCGGGACAGGGGCTAAGCAATCAGCCCCAGCATTTT	TRBD1	NA	TRBJ1-5	TRBV5-8
CASSLLGDRSYEQYF	TGTGCCAGCAGTCTGCTAGGAGACAGATCCTACGAGCAGTACTTC	NA	NA	TRBJ2-7	TRBV27
CASSHREQFF	TGTGCCAGCAGCCACCGGGAGCAGTTCTTC	NA	NA	TRBJ2-1	TRBV4-2
CASTLQARKSSYEQYF	TGTGCCAGCACCTTACAGGCCAGGAAAAGCTCCTACGAGCAGTACTTC	NA	NA	TRBJ2-7	TRBV7-9
CASSRYSYEQYF	TGTGCCAGCAGCCGATACTCCTACGAGCAGTACTTC	NA	NA	TRBJ2-7	TRBV7-9
CASSHDERREDTDTQYF	TGCGCCAGCAGCCATGATGAGCGTCGGGAGGACACAGATACGCAGTATTTT	TRBD2	NA	TRBJ2-3	TRBV4-1
CASNSRPYEQYF	TGTGCCAGCAATAGCCGCCCCTACGAGCAGTACTTC	NA	NA	TRBJ2-7	TRBV2
CAWRGHALGGYTF	TGTGCCTGGAGAGGACACGCTTTAGGGGGCTACACCTTC	NA	NA	TRBJ1-2	TRBV30
CSVDRPGRNMNTEAFF	TGCAGCGTTGATAGGCCAGGGAGAAACATGAACACTGAAGCTTTCTTT	NA	few	TRBJ1-1	TRBV29-1
CSVLQGSYGYTF	TGCAGCGTTCTTCAGGGATCCTATGGCTACACCTTC	NA	NA	TRBJ1-2	TRBV29-1
CASSLTPLRSIYNEQFF	TGTGCCAGCAGTTTGACACCTTTGCGGAGCATCTACAATGAGCAGTTCTTC	NA	few	TRBJ2-1	TRBV27
CASSPQLLANTEAFF	TGTGCCAGCAGCCCCCAACTGCTAGCGAACACTGAAGCTTTCTTT	NA	NA	TRBJ1-1	TRBV7-9
CASRIGTDGKLFF	TGTGCCAGCAGGATAGGGACAGACGGAAAACTGTTTTTT	TRBD1	NA	TRBJ1-4	TRBV6-5
CSVSLADTQYF	TGCAGCGTTTCCTTGGCGGATACGCAGTATTTT	NA	few	TRBJ2-3	TRBV29-1
CASSGTGEGYTF	TGTGCCAGCAGCGGGACAGGGGAAGGCTACACCTTC	TRBD1	NA	TRBJ1-2	TRBV28
CASSFPGSSYNEQFF	TGTGCCAGCAGCTTTCCGGGTAGCTCCTACAATGAGCAGTTCTTC	NA	NA	TRBJ2-1	TRBV7-9
CASSRTGRNTEAFF	TGTGCCAGCAGCCGGACAGGGAGGAACACTGAAGCTTTCTTT	TRBD1	NA	TRBJ1-1	TRBV27
CASSSPAGTEAFF	TGTGCCAGCAGTTCCCCCGCGGGGACTGAAGCTTTCTTT	NA	few	TRBJ1-1	TRBV28
CASSLGLAGASRETQYF	TGCGCCAGCAGCCTCGGACTAGCGGGAGCTTCACGAGAGACCCAGTACTTC	TRBD2	few	TRBJ2-5	TRBV5-1
CSANGYTF	TGCAGCGCAAATGGCTACACCTTC	NA	NA	TRBJ1-2	TRBV29-1
CASSRTGTSVTGELFF	TGTGCCAGCAGCCGAACCGGGACTAGCGTCACCGGGGAGCTGTTTTTT	TRBD2	few	TRBJ2-2	TRBV5-4
CASSLARGPNQPQHF	TGTGCCAGCAGTTTAGCCAGGGGTCCCAATCAGCCCCAGCATTTT	NA	many	TRBJ1-5	TRBV28
CASSLLEEETQYF	TGCGCCAGCAGCTTGTTGGAAGAAGAGACCCAGTACTTC	NA	NA	TRBJ2-5	TRBV5-1
CASSGVPAVTQYF	TGTGCCAGCAGCGGGGTTCCCGCGGTCACCCAGTACTTC	NA	NA	TRBJ2-5	TRBV9
CATSRDRTGVVQPQHF	TGTGCCACCAGCAGAGATCGGACAGGGGTGGTACAGCCCCAGCATTTT	TRBD1	NA	TRBJ1-5	TRBV15
CASSEGRRLYGYTF	TGTGCCAGCAGTGAAGGTCGCAGGCTATATGGCTACACCTTC	NA	few	TRBJ1-2	TRBV25-1
CASSFGQGHGYTF	TGTGCCAGCAGCTTCGGACAGGGCCATGGCTACACCTTC	TRBD1	NA	TRBJ1-2	TRBV7-9
CATSRGLHNEQFF	TGTGCCACCAGCAGAGGACTCCACAATGAGCAGTTCTTC	NA	few	TRBJ2-1	TRBV15
CASSSGQAVTEAFF	TGTGCCAGCAGTTCCGGACAGGCGGTCACTGAAGCTTTCTTT	TRBD1	NA	TRBJ1-1	TRBV7-9
CASRREWDSNQPQHF	TGCGCCAGCAGGCGGGAATGGGATAGCAATCAGCCCCAGCATTTT	NA	few	TRBJ1-5	TRBV5-1
CASSAWTSGRKVEQFF	TGTGCCAGCAGTGCCTGGACTAGCGGGAGAAAGGTTGAGCAGTTCTTC	TRBD2	NA	TRBJ2-1	TRBV25-1
CASSLAVHYEQYF	TGTGCCAGCAGCCTAGCGGTGCACTACGAGCAGTACTTC	TRBD2	few	TRBJ2-7	TRBV7-2
CASSLLSGEQYF	TGTGCCAGCAGCCTCCTCTCTGGGGAGCAGTACTTC	NA	NA	TRBJ2-7	TRBV7-2
CSVAGQGPLEQYF	TGCAGCGTTGCGGGACAGGGGCCTCTCGAGCAGTACTTC	TRBD1	NA	TRBJ2-7	TRBV29-1
CASSPLQGTTKNIQYF	TGTGCCAGCAGTCCGCTACAGGGGACGACCAAAAACATTCAGTACTTC	TRBD1	NA	TRBJ2-4	TRBV27
CASCLSSYNEQFF	TGTGCCAGCTGTTTGAGCTCCTACAATGAGCAGTTCTTC	NA	NA	TRBJ2-1	TRBV2